The 25 T cell receptor beta chains presented below share a single source sample, sequenced in a study of T cell responses to AZD1222 COVID-19 vaccine. Sequencing used immunoSEQ multiplex PCR; TCRdb keeps in-frame clones, though not all of them. The sample records about 150,000 clones, approximately 91% being singletons. The sample in question was peripheral blood, obtained 28 days after the second AZD1222 dose. These receptors were taken from an adult who received the AZD1222 COVID-19 vaccine.

This chain connects TRBV6-5 to TRBJ1-1, with D tentatively TRBD1 (6 bases). Germline CDR1 reads MNHEY; CDR2 reads SVGAGI. Trimming removed 8 bases from V and 6 bases from J, with 13 bases in between. The CDR3 spans 12 residues. CDR3 coding DNA: TGTGCCAGCGTGAGGGGGGCCTCTGAAGCTTTCTTT. It yields the protein CASVRGASEAFF.

The CDR3 coding sequence is TGTGCCAGCAGTCCTAGCGGGATTCAAGAGACCCAGTACTTC. Its protein product is CASSPSGIQETQYF. This chain joins TRBV6-6 and TRBJ2-5; TRBD2 matches at 9 bases. This CDR3 region has 14 residues. Germline values: CDR1 MNHNY, CDR2 SVGAGI (reference sequence). The J segment lost 2 bases and the V segment lost 5 bases, leaving 3 bases of the junction unmatched.

The chain links TRBV27 to TRBJ2-1; D possibly corresponds to TRBD1 (7 bases). CDR3 size: 14 residues. CDR1 is MNHEY, CDR2 SMNVEV, per germline (reference sequence). The V and J ends lost 8 bases and 0 bases respectively, with 11 bases between them. The CDR3 DNA is TGTGCCAGCCACCAGGGGGGCTCCTACAATGAGCAGTTCTTC. This codes for CASHQGGSYNEQFF.

J is TRBJ2-7 and V is TRBV11-3; 7 nucleotides agree with TRBD2. The CDR3 runs 14 residues. Germline CDR1 and CDR2: SGHNT and YENEEA. V gave up 5 bases and J gave up 7 bases; unmatched junction bases: 11. The CDR3 coding sequence is TGTGCCAGCAGCGGAGGGACTAATCTCGGTGAGCAGTACTTC. Translated: CASSGGTNLGEQYF.

The V call is TRBV19, the J call TRBJ2-7; D is unresolved. Trimming took 4 bases from V and 1 from J, leaving 14 bases between them. CDR3 length: 15 residues. Germline-derived CDR1 and CDR2 are LNHDA and SQIVND (reference sequence). The CDR3 nucleotides read TGTGCCAGTAGTACCCCCGCACCCCAATCCTACGAGCAGTACTTC. Its protein is CASSTPAPQSYEQYF. Supplemented by reference TRBV19 and TRBJ2-7, the full variable domain reads DGGITQSPKYLFRKEGQNVTLSCEQNLNHDAMYWYRQDPGQGLRLIYYSQIVNDFQKGDIAEGYSVSREKKESFPLTVTSAQKNPTAFYLCASSTPAPQSYEQYFGPGTRLTVT.

The chain recombines TRBV11-2 with TRBJ2-7; 7 nucleotides match TRBD2. Unmatched junction bases numbered 0, after V lost 3 bases and J lost 1 base. Per the germline V gene, CDR1 is SGHAT and CDR2 is FQNNGV. This CDR3 comprises 13 residues. The CDR3 protein is CASSLGGSYEQYF. The CDR3 nucleotides read TGTGCCAGCAGCTTGGGGGGGTCCTACGAGCAGTACTTC.

V and J are TRBV5-1 and TRBJ1-3; no firm D call. The germline V gene encodes CDR1 SGHRS and CDR2 YFSETQ. V was trimmed by 0 bases and J by 0 bases, leaving 13 bases between them. This CDR3 has 17 amino acids. In DNA, the CDR3 is TGCGCCAGCAGCTTGGGGCAGACGCTTACCTCTGGAAACACCATATATTTT. Translated, it gives CASSLGQTLTSGNTIYF.

This chain connects TRBV7-2 to TRBJ1-4; D unclear. Trimming cost V 5 bases and J 6 bases, with 10 bases left between them. Per germline, CDR1 SGHTA and CDR2 FQGNSA. The CDR3 is made up of 13 amino acids. Here the CDR3 reads CASSPTAYEKLFF. Written as DNA, the CDR3 is TGTGCCAGCAGCCCAACCGCCTATGAAAAACTGTTTTTT.

This rearrangement joins TRBV5-4 to TRBJ2-3; either TRBD1 or TRBD2 may supply D (5 bases each). The CDR3 spans 15 residues. The V end was cut by 5 bases, the J end by 4 bases, with 17 bases between. Germline V gene sequence: CDR1 SGHNT, CDR2 YYREEE (reference sequence). The CDR3 sequence: CASRGPILDPDTQYF. CDR3 DNA: TGTGCCAGCAGGGGACCTATCCTGGACCCAGATACGCAGTATTTT.

The CDR3 protein is CASSQGTPSSYEQYF. The CDR3 DNA follows: TGCGCCAGCAGCCAAGGGACGCCAAGCTCCTACGAGCAGTACTTC. The chain carries TRBV4-1 and TRBJ2-7; D gene ambiguous. The V and J ends lost 1 base and 0 bases respectively, with 10 bases between them. Per the germline V gene, CDR1 is MGHRA and CDR2 is YSYEKL. This CDR3 has 15 residues.

The rearrangement joins TRBV6-6 to TRBJ1-2, with a weak D call TRBD1 (5 bases). Germline CDR1 MNHNY, CDR2 SVGAGI (reference sequence). CDR3 length: 14 amino acids. Trimming shortened V by 7 bases and J by 3 bases, and 15 bases separated the two germline ends. CDR3 sequence: CASIPGGIDYGYTF. For the CDR3, the DNA is TGTGCCAGCATCCCCGGGGGGATTGACTATGGCTACACCTTC.

This clone was found once. V is TRBV30 and J is TRBJ1-6, with a weak D call TRBD1 (5 bases). Germline lookup yields CDR1 GTSNPN and CDR2 SVGIG (reference sequence). CDR3 length: 11 amino acids. Trimming stripped 4 bases from V and 13 bases from J, with 11 bases between. In DNA, the CDR3 is TGTGCCTGGAAGGAAGGGGCCCCCCTCCACTTT. This sequence encodes CAWKEGAPLHF.

The chain combines TRBV12-3 or TRBV12-4 with TRBJ2-7; D is perhaps TRBD2 (6 bases). The CDR3 sequence is 12 residues long. With 6 bases removed from V and 6 bases from J, the gap between germline ends came to 12 bases. The CDR3 reads CASSPRGSEQYF. In nucleotides, the CDR3 is TGTGCCAGCAGCCCCCGGGGGAGCGAGCAGTACTTC.

The chain uses TRBV19 and TRBJ1-2, with TRBD1 matching 12 bases. Germline CDR1 and CDR2: LNHDA and SQIVND (reference sequence). Losses at the gene ends were 4 bases for V and 6 bases for J; bases not matched to a gene: 12. CDR3 size: 17 residues. DNA of the CDR3: TGTGCCAGTAGTAAGAACCCGGGACAGGGGGCCCGAAATGGCTACACCTTC. This encodes CASSKNPGQGARNGYTF. The full variable domain, completed using reference TRBV19 and TRBJ1-2, is DGGITQSPKYLFRKEGQNVTLSCEQNLNHDAMYWYRQDPGQGLRLIYYSQIVNDFQKGDIAEGYSVSREKKESFPLTVTSAQKNPTAFYLCASSKNPGQGARNGYTFGSGTRLTVV.

This rearrangement joins TRBV30 to TRBJ2-3, with D possibly called TRBD1 or TRBD2 (6 bases each). Germline CDR1 and CDR2: GTSNPN and SVGIG (reference sequence). The V and J ends lost 2 bases and 10 bases respectively, with 16 bases between them. CDR3 length: 13 amino acids. The CDR3 region is CAWSLSGADPQYF. The CDR3 nucleotides read TGTGCCTGGAGTCTCTCGGGGGCCGACCCGCAGTATTTT.

V usage is TRBV5-1 and J usage is TRBJ2-2; D is possibly TRBD1 (5 bases). Germline lookup yields CDR1 SGHRS and CDR2 YFSETQ. This CDR3 has 14 amino acids. The V and J ends lost 5 bases and 1 base respectively, with 9 bases between them. The CDR3 reads CASRDTGNTGELFF. The DNA for the CDR3 is TGCGCCAGCAGGGACACTGGGAACACCGGGGAGCTGTTTTTT. The full variable domain, completed using reference TRBV5-1 and TRBJ2-2, is KAGVTQTPRYLIKTRGQQVTLSCSPISGHRSVSWYQQTPGQGLQFLFEYFSETQRNKGNFPGRFSGRQFSNSRSEMNVSTLELGDSALYLCASRDTGNTGELFFGEGSRLTVL.

The V and J genes are TRBV3-1 (or the pseudogene TRBV3-2) and TRBJ1-2; D gene ambiguous. This CDR3 comprises 17 residues. Germline values: CDR1 LGHDT, CDR2 YNNKEL (reference sequence). V was clipped by 1 base and J by 6 bases, with 21 bases between them. CDR3 DNA sequence: TGTGCCAGCAGCCAAGTCTTCTTTAACAGACCAAATAATGGCTACACCTTC. It encodes CASSQVFFNRPNNGYTF.

The chain joins TRBV7-9 to TRBJ1-1, with 7 nucleotides matching TRBD1. The CDR3 runs to 15 residues. J lost 10 bases, V lost 5 bases, and 16 bases had no gene match. CDR1 is SEHNR and CDR2 is FQNEAQ in the germline V gene (reference sequence). Here the CDR3 reads CASSPTTNMNRGAFF. The CDR3 DNA follows: TGTGCCAGCAGCCCCACAACCAACATGAACAGGGGAGCTTTCTTT.

This clone occurred a few times. The chain carries TRBV5-4 and TRBJ1-1, with D unclear. Germline V gene lookup returns CDR1 SGHNT and CDR2 YYREEE (reference sequence). Trimming cost V 6 bases and J 7 bases, with 13 bases left between them. The CDR3 has 12 residues. CDR3 DNA sequence: TGTGCCAGCAAGCCTATAGACGGTGAAGCTTTCTTT. It encodes CASKPIDGEAFF.

This chain uses TRBV6-2 or TRBV6-3 with TRBJ2-3; D might be TRBD1 or TRBD2, each matching 5 bases. From germline, CDR1 is MNHEY and CDR2 SVGEGT. V lost 0 bases and J lost 0, with 22 bases in between. The CDR3 is 20 amino acids. The CDR3 coding sequence is TGTGCCAGCAGTTACTCGAACAGACTCCCCGGGACGGCTAGCACAGATACGCAGTATTTT. Translation gives CASSYSNRLPGTASTDTQYF.

The chain combines TRBV12-5 with TRBJ1-5; tentatively, D is TRBD1 (5 bases). This CDR3 contains 20 residues. In germline, CDR1 is LGHNT, CDR2 FRNRAP. V dropped 0 bases and J dropped 1 base, with 22 bases sitting between them. The CDR3 loop reads CASGLVTVIRGGGSNQPQHF. CDR3 bases: TGTGCTAGTGGTTTGGTAACAGTTATTAGGGGAGGAGGAAGCAATCAGCCCCAGCATTTT. The full variable domain, completed using reference TRBV12-5 and TRBJ1-5, is DARVTQTPRHKVTEMGQEVTMRCQPILGHNTVFWYRQTMMQGLELLAYFRNRAPLDDSGMPKDRFSAEMPDATLATLKIQPSEPRDSAVYFCASGLVTVIRGGGSNQPQHFGDGTRLSIL.

This chain connects TRBV29-1 to TRBJ2-2; D is ambiguous. From germline, CDR1 is SQVTM and CDR2 ANQGSEA. The CDR3 has 14 amino acids. V lost 7 bases, J lost 1 base, and 13 bases lay in between. CDR3 amino acids: CSGGLSLNTGELFF. Written as DNA, the CDR3 is TGCAGCGGGGGTTTGAGTCTGAACACCGGGGAGCTGTTTTTT.

J is TRBJ2-5 and V is TRBV7-9; no clear D. The CDR3 runs 13 residues. Between the trimmed V and J ends, which lost 4 bases and 5 bases, there was a span of 11 bases. Germline CDR1 is SEHNR and CDR2 is FQNEAQ (reference sequence). The CDR3 DNA reads TGTGCCAGCAGCTCTCACGACTGGGAGACCCAGTACTTC. Translating gives CASSSHDWETQYF.

The rearrangement links TRBV2 to TRBJ1-6; D not resolved. This CDR3 contains 13 residues. V lost 6 bases, J lost 6 bases, and 9 bases lay in between. Germline lookup yields CDR1 SNHLY and CDR2 FYNNEI. The CDR3 DNA reads TGTGCCAGCAGGAGGCAGCTTAATTCACCCCTCCACTTT. Amino acids: CASRRQLNSPLHF.

This clone was detected only once. V usage is TRBV2 and J usage is TRBJ2-1; 8 bases are a match to TRBD2. J gave up 0 bases and V 4 bases, and 14 bases lay outside the gene matches. The CDR3 runs to 19 residues. Germline values: CDR1 SNHLY, CDR2 FYNNEI. CDR3 coding DNA: TGTGCCAGCAGTGGTAGCACCTCCTATAGCGGGAACTCCTACAATGAGCAGTTCTTC. Translated, it gives CASSGSTSYSGNSYNEQFF.